The 5 T cell receptor beta chains reported below all come from one sample, sequenced in a study of blood T cell repertoires in COVID-19. Assay: immunoSEQ multiplex PCR; the TCRdb copy retains only in-frame clones and omits some. The profile shows 150,000 to 200,000 clones, 70% to 90% of them singletons. Material: PBMCs or T cells enriched from blood (not recorded which). All receptors derive from a man in his forties who had recovered from COVID-19.

The V and J genes are TRBV5-4 and TRBJ1-6; possibly TRBD1 for D (5 bases). This CDR3 comprises 17 residues. Trimming removed 4 bases from V and 7 bases from J, with 21 bases in between. Germline loops: CDR1 SGHNT, CDR2 YYREEE (reference sequence). The CDR3 DNA follows: TGTGCCAGCAGCACCGGGGGGTTACTGGGTAACAATTCACCCCTCCACTTT. It specifies CASSTGGLLGNNSPLHF. Complete variable domain (other parts from reference TRBV5-4 and TRBJ1-6): ETGVTQSPTHLIKTRGQQVTLRCSSQSGHNTVSWYQQALGQGPQFIFQYYREEENGRGNFPPRFSGLQFPNYSSELNVNALELDDSALYLCASSTGGLLGNNSPLHFGNGTRLTVT.

V is TRBV9 and J is TRBJ1-2; D may be TRBD1 (5 bases). Germline CDR1 SGDLS, CDR2 YYNGEE. Deletions cut 3 bases from V and 2 bases from J, with 8 bases between. There are 13 residues in the CDR3. The CDR3 spells CASSAGPNYGYTF. The CDR3 DNA sequence: TGTGCCAGCAGCGCAGGGCCAAACTATGGCTACACCTTC. Based on the CDR3 plus reference TRBV9 and TRBJ1-2, the full variable domain is DSGVTQTPKHLITATGQRVTLRCSPRSGDLSVYWYQQSLDQGLQFLIQYYNGEERAKGNILERFSAQQFPDLHSELNLSSLELGDSALYFCASSAGPNYGYTFGSGTRLTVV.

V usage is TRBV7-9 and J usage is TRBJ1-1; 7 nucleotides match TRBD1. CDR3 length: 16 amino acids. V trimming: 1 base; J trimming: 4 bases; junction bases outside the gene matches: 9. Germline CDR1 is SEHNR and CDR2 is FQNEAQ (reference sequence). Written as DNA, the CDR3 is TGTGCCAGCAGCTTAGAAGAAGGGGGCGTCGGCACTGAAGCTTTCTTT. Translation: CASSLEEGGVGTEAFF.

The rearrangement links TRBV18 to TRBJ2-1, with TRBD1 as a possible D gene (6 bases). The CDR3 is 14 amino acids. Trimming stripped 4 bases from V and 6 bases from J, with 13 bases between. The germline V gene encodes CDR1 KGHSH and CDR2 LQKENI. CDR3 region: CASSRGQGRNEQFF. The CDR3 DNA follows: TGTGCCAGCTCACGGGGCCAGGGGCGCAATGAGCAGTTCTTC.

This clone was recorded a few times. The chain employs TRBV3-1 (or the pseudogene TRBV3-2) and TRBJ2-2, with D maybe TRBD2 (6 bases). The CDR3 has 18 amino acids. Germline V lookup: CDR1 LGHDT, CDR2 YNNKEL (reference sequence). V lost 1 base, J lost 3 bases, and 18 bases lay in between. CDR3 sequence (DNA): TGTGCCAGCAGCCAAGGATCCGGCGGGGCTGGGGACACCGGGGAGCTGTTTTTT. Translating it yields CASSQGSGGAGDTGELFF.